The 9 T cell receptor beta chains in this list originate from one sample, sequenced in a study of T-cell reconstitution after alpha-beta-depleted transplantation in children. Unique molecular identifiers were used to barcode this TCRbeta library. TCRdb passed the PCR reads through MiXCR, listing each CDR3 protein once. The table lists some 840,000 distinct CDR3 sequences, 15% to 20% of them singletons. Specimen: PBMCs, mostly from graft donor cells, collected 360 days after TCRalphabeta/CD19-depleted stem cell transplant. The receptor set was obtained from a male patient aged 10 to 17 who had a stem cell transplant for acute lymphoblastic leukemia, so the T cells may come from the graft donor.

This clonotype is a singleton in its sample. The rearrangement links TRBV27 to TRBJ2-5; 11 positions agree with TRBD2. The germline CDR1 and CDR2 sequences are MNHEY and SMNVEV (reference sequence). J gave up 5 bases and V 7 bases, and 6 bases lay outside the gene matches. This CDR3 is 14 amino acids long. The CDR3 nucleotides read TGTGCCAGCACAAGACTAGCGGGACGGGAGACCCAGTACTTC. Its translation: CASTRLAGRETQYF.

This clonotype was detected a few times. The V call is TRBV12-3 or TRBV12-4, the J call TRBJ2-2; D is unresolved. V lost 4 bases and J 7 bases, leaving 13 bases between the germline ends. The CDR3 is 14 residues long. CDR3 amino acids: CASSYWGKIGELFF. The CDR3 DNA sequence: TGTGCCAGCAGTTACTGGGGAAAGATCGGGGAGCTGTTTTTT.

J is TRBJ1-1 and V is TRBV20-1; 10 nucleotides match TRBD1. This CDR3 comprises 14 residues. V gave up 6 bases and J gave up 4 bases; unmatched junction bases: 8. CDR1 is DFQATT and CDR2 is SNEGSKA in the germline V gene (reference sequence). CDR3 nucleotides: TGCAGTGCGGGGACAGGGGTTTGGGGCACTGAAGCTTTCTTT. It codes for CSAGTGVWGTEAFF.

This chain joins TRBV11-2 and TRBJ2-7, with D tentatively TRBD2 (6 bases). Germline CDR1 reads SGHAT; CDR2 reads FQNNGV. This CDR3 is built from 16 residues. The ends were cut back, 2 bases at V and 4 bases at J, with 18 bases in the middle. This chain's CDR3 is CASSLTPGVRGYEQYF. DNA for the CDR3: TGTGCCAGCAGCTTAACACCGGGGGTGAGAGGATACGAGCAGTACTTC.

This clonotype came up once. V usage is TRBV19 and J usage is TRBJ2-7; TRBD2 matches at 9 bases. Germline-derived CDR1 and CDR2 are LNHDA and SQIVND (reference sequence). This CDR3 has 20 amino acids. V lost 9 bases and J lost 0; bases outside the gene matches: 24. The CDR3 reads CASPEGASGTQVLVSYEQYF. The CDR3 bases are TGTGCCAGCCCAGAGGGGGCTAGCGGGACCCAGGTATTGGTCTCCTACGAGCAGTACTTC.

CDR3: CSANRGRNYGYTF. The CDR3 DNA reads TGCAGTGCCAACAGGGGGCGCAACTATGGCTACACCTTC. V usage is TRBV20-1 and J usage is TRBJ1-2, with 9 bases fitting TRBD1. Looked up from germline, CDR1 is DFQATT and CDR2 is SNEGSKA (reference sequence). The CDR3 runs to 13 residues. Germline trimming cut 6 bases from V and 2 bases from J; bases unmatched to any gene: 4.

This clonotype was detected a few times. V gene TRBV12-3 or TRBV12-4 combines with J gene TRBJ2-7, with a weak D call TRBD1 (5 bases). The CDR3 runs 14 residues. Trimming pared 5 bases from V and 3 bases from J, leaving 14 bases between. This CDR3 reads CASSRPDSSYEQYF. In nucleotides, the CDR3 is TGTGCCAGCAGTCGCCCCGACAGTAGCTACGAGCAGTACTTC.

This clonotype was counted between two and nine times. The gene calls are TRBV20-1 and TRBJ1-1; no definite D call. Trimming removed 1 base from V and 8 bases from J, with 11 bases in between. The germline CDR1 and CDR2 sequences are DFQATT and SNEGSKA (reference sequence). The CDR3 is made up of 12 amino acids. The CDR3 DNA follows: TGCAGTGCTAGAGCCCCAGGTCCGGAAGCTTTCTTT. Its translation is CSARAPGPEAFF.

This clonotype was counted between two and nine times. The CDR3 reads CASSPLTRQKTLGNTIYF. CDR3 coding DNA: TGTGCCAGCAGCCCCCTTACAAGACAGAAGACTTTAGGAAACACCATATATTTT. This rearrangement joins TRBV28 to TRBJ1-3; D may be TRBD1 (5 bases). This CDR3 region has 18 residues. CDR1 is MDHEN, CDR2 SYDVKM, per germline. V was pared by 6 bases and J by 4 bases, with 25 bases between.